This T cell receptor (beta chain) was obtained from a study of cytomegalovirus exposure and HLA in healthy donors. A word on this clone: What it binds is not known.

The V gene's germline CDR1 is LNHNV and CDR2 YYDKDF (reference sequence). The CDR3 runs 14 residues. The J segment lost 6 bases and the V segment lost 5 bases, leaving 9 bases of the junction unmatched. It was with 60 Vbeta and 13 Jbeta primers that the PCR ran. Sequenced by immunoSEQ multiplex PCR; TCRdb stores in-frame clones only, minus some. In the table there are roughly 200,000 clones, about two thirds of which are singletons. Findings of the study overall: The listing of about 150 TCR beta chains classed them as cytomegalovirus-associated. It was reported in a later analysis that an Asian-associated ancestry cluster showed fewer N-insertions than the approximately 670-donor mean.

The TCR was taken from a man in his forties in good health and CMV-seropositive. The chain employs TRBV15 and TRBJ2-7, with 8 bases identical to TRBD1. The sample was PBMCs. CDR3 loop: CATSGRQGRGEQYF. CDR3 DNA: TGTGCCACCAGCGGTCGACAGGGGAGAGGCGAGCAGTACTTC.